One sample yielded the 28 T cell receptor beta chains listed below, sequenced in a study of blood T cell repertoires in COVID-19. The assay was immunoSEQ multiplex PCR, and TCRdb's table has in-frame clones only and misses some. The table records approximately 65,000 clones, over 65% of them present only once. The sequenced material came from peripheral blood. The receptors derive from a human donor in a cohort sampled during active COVID-19.

The chain uses TRBV19 and TRBJ2-4; D perhaps matches TRBD2 (5 bases). The V gene's germline CDR1 is LNHDA and CDR2 SQIVND (reference sequence). This CDR3 is 14 amino acids long. The ends were cut back, 5 bases at V and 1 base at J, with 9 bases in the middle. The CDR3 DNA sequence: TGTGCCAGTAGTCCCCGGGGTGCCAAAAACATTCAGTACTTC. Protein: CASSPRGAKNIQYF. Based on the CDR3 plus reference TRBV19 and TRBJ2-4, the full variable domain is DGGITQSPKYLFRKEGQNVTLSCEQNLNHDAMYWYRQDPGQGLRLIYYSQIVNDFQKGDIAEGYSVSREKKESFPLTVTSAQKNPTAFYLCASSPRGAKNIQYFGAGTRLSVL.

The rearrangement uses TRBV18 and TRBJ2-7; tentatively, D is TRBD1 (5 bases). CDR1 is KGHSH, CDR2 LQKENI, per germline. V was trimmed by 5 bases and J by 5 bases, leaving 10 bases between them. The CDR3 covers 12 residues. The CDR3 sequence: CASSISGNEQYF. CDR3 in DNA: TGTGCCAGCTCAATATCAGGGAACGAGCAGTACTTC.

The chain has TRBV7-8 and TRBJ1-6; TRBD1 matches 7 bases. CDR3 length equals 17 residues. From germline, CDR1 is SGHVS and CDR2 FQNEAQ. Trimming at V came to 6 bases and at J to 6 bases, leaving 14 bases not matched to a gene. The CDR3: CASSPRQGSFINSPLHF. The CDR3 region has the DNA TGTGCCAGCAGTCCTAGACAGGGAAGTTTTATTAATTCACCCCTCCACTTT.

This chain joins TRBV5-6 and TRBJ2-5, with 8 bases identical to TRBD1. The germline V gene encodes CDR1 SGHDT and CDR2 YYEEEE. The CDR3 runs to 13 residues. Trimming cost V 4 bases and J 4 bases; bases outside gene matches: 3. CDR3 sequence: CASSPTGAETQYF. In DNA, the CDR3 is TGTGCCAGCAGCCCGACAGGGGCAGAGACCCAGTACTTC.

A single count supports this clone. This chain connects TRBV9 to TRBJ2-1; 12 nucleotides match TRBD2. CDR3 size: 15 residues. Unmatched junction bases numbered 6, after V lost 2 bases and J lost 9 bases. The germline V gene has CDR1 SGDLS and CDR2 YYNGEE. CDR3 in amino acids: CASSVVLAGGGEQFF. The CDR3 coding sequence is TGTGCCAGCAGCGTCGTTCTAGCGGGAGGGGGTGAGCAGTTCTTC. The complete variable domain, with remaining parts taken from reference TRBV9 and TRBJ2-1, reads DSGVTQTPKHLITATGQRVTLRCSPRSGDLSVYWYQQSLDQGLQFLIQYYNGEERAKGNILERFSAQQFPDLHSELNLSSLELGDSALYFCASSVVLAGGGEQFFGPGTRLTVL.

V and J are TRBV28 and TRBJ2-5; 9 bases map to TRBD2. J was trimmed by 4 bases and V by 5 bases; bases with no gene match: 2. The CDR3 runs 13 residues. Germline V CDR1 and CDR2: MDHEN, SYDVKM. In DNA, the CDR3 is TGTGCCAGCAGTAATAGCGGGAGAGAGACCCAGTACTTC. It encodes CASSNSGRETQYF. Complete variable domain (other parts from reference TRBV28 and TRBJ2-5): DVKVTQSSRYLVKRTGEKVFLECVQDMDHENMFWYRQDPGLGLRLIYFSYDVKMKEKGDIPEGYSVSREKKERFSLILESASTNQTSMYLCASSNSGRETQYFGPGTRLLVL.

V usage is TRBV9 and J usage is TRBJ1-3; D not certain. Germline CDR1 is SGDLS and CDR2 is YYNGEE. The CDR3 covers 16 residues. V was cut by 0 bases and J by 4 bases, with 14 bases left in between. CDR3 protein: CASSVGRGATGNTIYF. CDR3 coding DNA: TGTGCCAGCAGCGTAGGTCGAGGTGCTACGGGAAACACCATATATTTT.

The V and J genes are TRBV5-6 and TRBJ1-1; D is unresolved. V lost 1 base to trimming and J lost 4 bases, with 5 bases between them. CDR1 SGHDT and CDR2 YYEEEE come from the germline V gene. The CDR3 sequence is 12 residues long. In nucleotides, the CDR3 is TGTGCCAGCAGCTTGTTGGCCACTGAAGCTTTCTTT. Protein sequence: CASSLLATEAFF.

The J gene is TRBJ1-2, the V gene TRBV5-4; perhaps TRBD1 as D (5 bases). Germline loops: CDR1 SGHNT, CDR2 YYREEE (reference sequence). V was trimmed by 5 bases and J by 2 bases, leaving 10 bases between them. There are 13 residues in the CDR3. The CDR3 nucleotides read TGTGCCAGCAGTAAGGGACTGAACTATGGCTACACCTTC. Amino acids: CASSKGLNYGYTF.

The chain has TRBV12-3 or TRBV12-4 and TRBJ2-7; a possible D gene is TRBD1 (6 bases). The CDR3 has 12 residues. V lost 6 bases and J 4 bases, leaving 10 bases between the germline ends. The CDR3 loop is CASSNTGYEQYF. In nucleotides, the CDR3 is TGTGCCAGCAGCAATACAGGGTACGAGCAGTACTTC.

This CDR3 reads CASSSLPGKDYTF. The CDR3 region has the DNA TGTGCCAGTAGTTCGTTGCCGGGGAAGGACTACACCTTC. This chain uses TRBV19 with TRBJ1-2; D unclear. CDR1 is LNHDA and CDR2 is SQIVND in the germline V gene (reference sequence). V lost 5 bases to trimming and J lost 10 bases, with 17 bases between them. The CDR3 runs to 13 residues.

The chain carries TRBV2 and TRBJ2-3; 9 positions match TRBD1. This CDR3 has 13 residues. With V trimmed by 6 bases and J by 6 bases, 4 bases remained unmatched. Looked up from germline, CDR1 is SNHLY and CDR2 is FYNNEI. CDR3 amino acids: CASRKDRGDTQYF. The DNA for the CDR3 is TGTGCCAGCAGAAAAGACAGGGGGGATACGCAGTATTTT.

This chain connects TRBV5-4 to TRBJ2-7, with 16 bases that match TRBD2. Germline assignment: CDR1 SGHNT and CDR2 YYREEE (reference sequence). The CDR3 spans 17 residues. With 4 bases clipped from V and 3 bases from J, the junction kept 7 bases outside the gene matches. The CDR3 spells CASSPGTSGGALYEQYF. CDR3 sequence (DNA): TGTGCCAGCAGCCCAGGGACTAGCGGGGGGGCCCTCTACGAGCAGTACTTC.

For this clone: At one boundary the junction diverges from the germline segment, which might be a read error. CDR3 nucleotides: TGTGCCAGTAGAATAGCGGGGAACACCGGGGAGCTGTTTTTT. Protein product: CASRIAGNTGELFF. The chain uses TRBV19 and TRBJ2-2, with 7 positions matching TRBD2. There are 14 residues in the CDR3. Germline lookup yields CDR1 LNHDA and CDR2 SQIVND (reference sequence).

The chain combines TRBV27 with TRBJ2-5; unclear D gene. CDR3 length: 13 residues. CDR1 and CDR2 (germline): MNHEY, SMNVEV (reference sequence). Trimming stripped 2 bases from V and 5 bases from J, with 9 bases between. CDR3 bases: TGTGCCAGCAGTTTAACCAAGAGGGAGACCCAGTACTTC. Its translation is CASSLTKRETQYF.

The chain uses TRBV2 and TRBJ2-3; D perhaps matches TRBD2 (5 bases). Germline lookup yields CDR1 SNHLY and CDR2 FYNNEI. The CDR3 runs 16 residues. Trimming shortened V by 4 bases and J by 6 bases, and 20 bases separated the two germline ends. DNA for the CDR3: TGTGCCAGCAGTGCTGACCTCTCACTAGTGGGCGATACGCAGTATTTT. Residues: CASSADLSLVGDTQYF.

This chain joins TRBV5-4 and TRBJ2-2, with D possibly matching TRBD2 (5 bases). From germline, CDR1 is SGHNT and CDR2 YYREEE (reference sequence). Between the trimmed V and J ends, which lost 4 bases and 1 base, there was a span of 11 bases. The CDR3 loop spans 15 amino acids. The CDR3 bases are TGTGCCAGCAGCCCCACTGCGGGGAACACCGGGGAGCTGTTTTTT. Protein: CASSPTAGNTGELFF.

The table lists this clone with a count of one. This chain uses TRBV7-9 with TRBJ2-7; D call uncertain. V lost 3 bases to trimming and J lost 3 bases, with 9 bases between them. CDR3 size: 13 residues. Germline CDR1 reads SEHNR; CDR2 reads FQNEAQ (reference sequence). The DNA for the CDR3 is TGTGCCAGCAGCTTTGCAGGATACTACGAGCAGTACTTC. The encoded protein is CASSFAGYYEQYF.

The J gene is TRBJ2-7, the V gene TRBV13; D may be TRBD2 (5 bases). The CDR3 runs 14 residues. The ends were cut back, 5 bases at V and 7 bases at J, with 18 bases in the middle. Germline V gene sequence: CDR1 PRHDT, CDR2 FYEKMQ (reference sequence). CDR3 loop: CASSPLTRTREQYF. Written as DNA, the CDR3 is TGTGCCAGCAGCCCCCTGACCCGTACTAGGGAGCAGTACTTC.

The V and J genes are TRBV7-2 and TRBJ2-1, with 7 bases aligning to TRBD2. With 0 bases clipped from V and 0 bases from J, the junction kept 11 bases outside the gene matches. In germline, CDR1 is SGHTA, CDR2 FQGNSA. This CDR3 has 19 amino acids. The CDR3 nucleotides are TGTGCCAGCAGCTTAGCGACTAGCAGAAACCCCAGCTCCTACAATGAGCAGTTCTTC. Translating it yields CASSLATSRNPSSYNEQFF. Based on the CDR3 plus reference TRBV7-2 and TRBJ2-1, the full variable domain is GAGVSQSPSNKVTEKGKDVELRCDPISGHTALYWYRQSLGQGLEFLIYFQGNSAPDKSGLPSDRFSAERTGGSVSTLTIQRTQQEDSAVYLCASSLATSRNPSSYNEQFFGPGTRLTVL.

The V and J genes are TRBV11-2 and TRBJ2-5; 7 bases map to TRBD2. The CDR3 has 16 amino acids. Germline V gene lookup returns CDR1 SGHAT and CDR2 FQNNGV. The junction had 15 bases not matched to a gene; V was cut back by 5 bases and J by 6 bases. CDR3 DNA: TGTGCCAGCAGCCCGCAAGAGGGAGGGTTTGCTAAGACCCAGTACTTC. It yields the protein CASSPQEGGFAKTQYF.

The V and J genes are TRBV19 and TRBJ2-5; possible D gene TRBD2, 5 bases. This CDR3 region has 14 residues. With 3 bases removed from V and 1 base from J, the gap between germline ends came to 9 bases. The germline gives CDR1 LNHDA, CDR2 SQIVND (reference sequence). The CDR3 nucleotides read TGTGCCAGTAGTATTCGGGCGGGCCAAGAGACCCAGTACTTC. This encodes CASSIRAGQETQYF.

V gene TRBV3-1 (or the pseudogene TRBV3-2) combines with J gene TRBJ2-7; D ambiguous. The CDR3 has 10 residues. V lost 8 bases, J lost 3 bases, and 5 bases lay in between. CDR1 LGHDT and CDR2 YNNKEL come from the germline V gene (reference sequence). CDR3 coding DNA: TGTGCCAGCGGGCACTACGAGCAGTACTTC. Its protein product is CASGHYEQYF.

In this sample, this clone is medium-sized (0.01 to 0.1%). The genes are TRBV2 and TRBJ2-3, with 8 nucleotides matching TRBD2. Trimming cost V 1 base and J 2 bases; bases outside gene matches: 5. The CDR3 sequence is 16 residues long. Germline V CDR1 and CDR2: SNHLY, FYNNEI. In nucleotides, the CDR3 is TGTGCCAGCAGTGAAGGTAGCGGGGCGAACACAGATACGCAGTATTTT. This codes for CASSEGSGANTDTQYF.

The chain combines TRBV18 with TRBJ1-4; 7 positions match TRBD1. Germline CDR1 KGHSH, CDR2 LQKENI. The CDR3 is 15 residues long. With 2 bases clipped from V and 7 bases from J, the junction kept 7 bases outside the gene matches. The CDR3 DNA sequence: TGTGCCAGCTCACCAAGACAGGGCGGCGGTGAAAAACTGTTTTTT. Translated, it gives CASSPRQGGGEKLFF.

This clone occurred once. This sequence joins TRBV9 and TRBJ2-1; TRBD2 aligns across 8 bases. Germline V gene data show CDR1 as SGDLS and CDR2 as YYNGEE. The junction had 10 bases not matched to a gene; V was cut back by 4 bases and J by 7 bases. The CDR3 runs 15 residues. DNA for the CDR3: TGTGCCAGCAGCCCTACCCCCGGGGGGGGGAATGAGCAGTTCTTC. Its translation: CASSPTPGGGNEQFF.

The chain combines TRBV15 with TRBJ1-6; D is uncertain. V lost 0 bases to trimming and J lost 9 bases, with 3 bases between them. The CDR3 length is 12 residues. Germline CDR1 is LNHNV and CDR2 is YYDKDF (reference sequence). CDR3 DNA sequence: TGTGCCACCAGCAGAGATCTTTCACCCCTCCACTTT. This encodes CATSRDLSPLHF.

J is TRBJ2-1 and V is TRBV2; 7 bases fit TRBD2. The CDR3 covers 16 residues. The trim removed 8 bases at V and 0 bases at J, leaving 10 bases unmatched. Germline V CDR1 and CDR2: SNHLY, FYNNEI. The CDR3 DNA follows: TGTGCCAGCCGCTCGCCGCGGGGGAGCTCCTACAATGAGCAGTTCTTC. Residues: CASRSPRGSSYNEQFF.